Below, 26 T cell receptor beta chains from the same sample are listed, as sequenced in a study of T cell repertoires in cytomegalovirus infection. TCRdb reprocessed the reads via MiXCR and lists one record per CDR3 protein. The sample records more than 150,000 distinct CDR3 sequences, roughly 20% being singletons. The sample comprised PBMCs. The receptors come from a human donor in good health (CMV status not recorded). Some clones in this sample may be carry-over from other donors' samples.

Only a few counts were recorded for this clonotype. The chain uses TRBV29-1 and TRBJ2-7; TRBD2 aligns across 9 bases. The CDR3 covers 13 residues. After removal of 2 bases from V and 6 bases from J, the junction contained 5 bases not matched to a gene. CDR1 is SQVTM and CDR2 is ANQGSEA in the germline V gene. This chain's CDR3 is CSVELAGFFEQYF. Written as DNA, the CDR3 is TGCAGCGTTGAACTAGCGGGATTTTTCGAGCAGTACTTC.

The chain couples TRBV19 to TRBJ1-5; the match to TRBD1 covers 8 bases. Looked up from germline, CDR1 is LNHDA and CDR2 is SQIVND (reference sequence). V gave up 2 bases and J gave up 0 bases; unmatched junction bases: 3. This CDR3 has 16 amino acids. CDR3: CASSIYGTGSNQPQHF. The CDR3 DNA sequence: TGTGCCAGTAGTATATATGGGACAGGTAGCAATCAGCCCCAGCATTTT.

This chain links TRBV2 with TRBJ2-3; 11 bases align to TRBD2. The CDR3 spans 14 residues. With 6 bases clipped from V and 8 bases from J, the junction kept 7 bases outside the gene matches. Germline assignment: CDR1 SNHLY and CDR2 FYNNEI. Here the CDR3 DNA reads TGTGCCAGCAGGGTAGCGGGGGGGCCTGGTACGCAGTATTTT. The encoded protein is CASRVAGGPGTQYF.

This clonotype occurred many times. The rearrangement joins TRBV7-2 to TRBJ2-7; D is unresolved. The CDR3 runs 14 residues. Germline V gene lookup returns CDR1 SGHTA and CDR2 FQGNSA. V shed 4 bases and J shed 1 base, with 11 bases lying between them. CDR3 sequence reads: CASSSRFRSYEQYF. The CDR3 DNA reads TGTGCCAGCAGCTCACGGTTTAGGTCCTACGAGCAGTACTTC.

This clonotype was seen repeatedly, ten times or more. The chain couples TRBV27 to TRBJ2-3, with a tentative D call TRBD2 (6 bases). This CDR3 has 15 residues. The V and J ends lost 6 bases and 0 bases respectively, with 13 bases between them. CDR1 and CDR2 from the germline V gene are MNHEY and SMNVEV (reference sequence). CDR3 in amino acids: CASSFSGYSTDTQYF. Here the CDR3 DNA reads TGTGCCAGCAGCTTTAGCGGTTATAGCACAGATACGCAGTATTTT.

This clonotype was found many times. The chain carries TRBV14 and TRBJ1-2, with D possibly being TRBD1 (6 bases). CDR3 length equals 17 residues. Germline CDR1 SGHDN, CDR2 FVKESK. V lost 4 bases and J lost 8, with 26 bases in between. For the CDR3, the DNA is TGTGCCAGCAGCCCGCCCCAGGACAGAGTTCTCTTCAAAGGCTACACCTTC. Translated: CASSPPQDRVLFKGYTF. Variable domain in full (rest from reference TRBV14 and TRBJ1-2): EAGVTQFPSHSVIEKGQTVTLRCDPISGHDNLYWYRRVMGKEIKFLLHFVKESKQDESGMPNNRFLAERTGGTYSTLKVQPAELEDSGVYFCASSPPQDRVLFKGYTFGSGTRLTVV.

CDR3 region: CASRLRTSGRVNEQFF. The CDR3 nucleotides are TGTGCCAGCAGACTCCGGACTAGCGGGAGGGTTAATGAGCAGTTCTTC. The chain has TRBV6-2 or TRBV6-3 and TRBJ2-1; 15 bases fit TRBD2. V shed 6 bases and J 7 bases; nucleotides not matched to a gene: 7. There are 16 residues in the CDR3. CDR1 is MNHEY and CDR2 is SVGEGT in the germline V gene.

This clonotype was seen many times. The chain joins TRBV7-6 to TRBJ2-2; TRBD2 aligns across 11 bases. Germline CDR1 is SGHVS and CDR2 is FNYEAQ. V lost 4 bases to trimming and J lost 6 bases; unmatched junction nucleotides: 1. CDR3 length: 14 amino acids. CDR3 residues: CASSSGLAAGELFF. The CDR3 DNA follows: TGTGCCAGCAGCTCGGGACTAGCGGCCGGGGAGCTGTTTTTT. The full variable domain, rest sourced from reference TRBV7-6 and TRBJ2-2, is GAGVSQSPRYKVTKRGQDVALRCDPISGHVSLYWYRQALGQGPEFLTYFNYEAQQDKSGLPNDRFSAERPEGSISTLTIQRTEQRDSAMYRCASSSGLAAGELFFGEGSRLTVL.

This clonotype has only a few counts. The chain couples TRBV23-1 to TRBJ2-1; 11 bases map to TRBD2. Being an ORF, TRBV23-1 has a function that is uncertain. After removal of 6 bases from V and 0 bases from J, the junction contained 16 bases not matched to a gene. The CDR3 covers 20 residues. CDR3 sequence (DNA): TGCGCCAGCAGACCTTGGGGGACTAGCGGATCGCACATCTCCTACAATGAGCAGTTCTTC. Protein sequence: CASRPWGTSGSHISYNEQFF.

In this sample, this clonotype turned up a few times. The gene calls are TRBV7-9 and TRBJ1-2; D unclear. Germline CDR1 is SEHNR and CDR2 is FQNEAQ (reference sequence). Between the trimmed V and J ends, which lost 1 base and 8 bases, there was a span of 8 bases. The CDR3 length is 12 residues. The CDR3 protein is CASSLGLEGYTF. CDR3 nucleotides: TGTGCCAGCAGCTTAGGGCTGGAGGGCTACACCTTC.

This clonotype has only a few counts. V gene TRBV27 combines with J gene TRBJ2-1; D is possibly TRBD2 (5 bases). Per germline, CDR1 MNHEY and CDR2 SMNVEV (reference sequence). This CDR3 is 13 amino acids long. Trimming pared 6 bases from V and 5 bases from J, leaving 11 bases between. The CDR3, as DNA: TGTGCCAGCAGCGGTAGCGCCGACAATGAGCAGTTCTTC. This codes for CASSGSADNEQFF.

This clonotype was recorded a few times. The genes are TRBV12-3 or TRBV12-4 and TRBJ2-7; D unclear. The CDR3 extends over 12 amino acids. Trimming removed 5 bases at V and 5 bases at J, with 10 bases between. The CDR3 spells CASSPQWNEQYF. The CDR3 nucleotides read TGTGCCAGCAGTCCGCAGTGGAACGAGCAGTACTTC.

Many counts were recorded for this clonotype. The chain uses TRBV5-8 and TRBJ2-6; no clear D gene. The CDR3 is 13 residues long. Looked up from germline, CDR1 is SGHTS and CDR2 is YDEGEE. V gave up 4 bases and J gave up 4 bases, with 6 bases separating them. The CDR3 coding sequence is TGTGCCAGCAGCAGACCAGGGGCCAACGTCCTGACTTTC. Amino acid sequence: CASSRPGANVLTF.

The genes are TRBV7-2 and TRBJ1-5, with 9 bases matching TRBD1. Germline values: CDR1 SGHTA, CDR2 FQGNSA. The V gene end was trimmed by 4 bases and the J gene end by 2 bases; junction bases not matched to a gene: 18. The CDR3 runs to 20 residues. CDR3 protein: CASSSNAGGQGLRGNQPQHF. The CDR3 DNA is TGTGCCAGCAGCTCAAACGCCGGGGGACAGGGCCTGAGAGGCAATCAGCCCCAGCATTTT.

At least ten counts were recorded for this clonotype. The chain employs TRBV6-5 and TRBJ2-7; D is uncertain. This CDR3 has 14 residues. Germline V lookup: CDR1 MNHEY, CDR2 SVGAGI. Trimming shortened V by 6 bases and J by 0 bases, and 12 bases separated the two germline ends. CDR3 in amino acids: CASRARTDSYEQYF. CDR3 sequence (DNA): TGTGCCAGCAGAGCTCGGACGGACTCCTACGAGCAGTACTTC.

This clonotype was seen a few times. The rearrangement links TRBV6-1 to TRBJ1-1, with 7 bases identical to TRBD1. V gave up 8 bases and J gave up 0 bases; unmatched junction bases: 6. CDR3 length: 14 residues. Germline V CDR1 and CDR2: MNHNS, SASEGT. The CDR3 loop is CASYRGILNTEAFF. In DNA, the CDR3 is TGTGCCAGCTACAGGGGTATCTTGAACACTGAAGCTTTCTTT.

This clonotype came up a few times. The V call is TRBV20-1, the J call TRBJ2-5; no firm D call. Trimming removed 5 bases from V and 7 bases from J, with 14 bases in between. Germline V lookup: CDR1 DFQATT, CDR2 SNEGSKA (reference sequence). This CDR3 spans 12 amino acids. CDR3 in amino acids: CSASRQAATQYF. CDR3 bases: TGCAGTGCTTCCCGGCAGGCCGCGACCCAGTACTTC.

This clonotype was detected only a few times. V and J are TRBV7-9 and TRBJ2-7; D is unresolved. Trimming removed 1 base at V and 2 bases at J, with 9 bases between. The CDR3 has 14 amino acids. The V gene's germline CDR1 is SEHNR and CDR2 FQNEAQ (reference sequence). The chain's CDR3 is CASSLVEAAYEQYF. For the CDR3, the DNA is TGTGCCAGCAGCTTAGTAGAGGCGGCCTACGAGCAGTACTTC.

This clonotype was seen ten or more times. This rearrangement joins TRBV7-2 to TRBJ2-2; D gene ambiguous. V was trimmed by 3 bases and J by 6 bases, leaving 11 bases between them. The V gene's germline CDR1 is SGHTA and CDR2 FQGNSA. The CDR3 has 14 amino acids. The CDR3 loop reads CASSFPSGAGELFF. CDR3 in DNA: TGTGCCAGCAGCTTTCCCTCTGGTGCCGGGGAGCTGTTTTTT. The entire variable domain, with the rest obtained from reference TRBV7-2 and TRBJ2-2, is as follows: GAGVSQSPSNKVTEKGKDVELRCDPISGHTALYWYRQSLGQGLEFLIYFQGNSAPDKSGLPSDRFSAERTGGSVSTLTIQRTQQEDSAVYLCASSFPSGAGELFFGEGSRLTVL.

In its sample, this clonotype was seen a few times. The rearrangement uses TRBV19 and TRBJ1-2; TRBD1 is a possible D gene (5 bases). V lost 9 bases, J lost 4 bases, and 18 bases lay in between. This CDR3 is built from 14 residues. Germline lookup yields CDR1 LNHDA and CDR2 SQIVND (reference sequence). The CDR3 DNA sequence: TGTGCCAGCCGGGACTCAGGAGGTCCCTATGGCTACACCTTC. Its translation: CASRDSGGPYGYTF.

The sample holds a few counts of this clonotype. The chain employs TRBV11-3 and TRBJ1-1; D is perhaps TRBD1 (5 bases). CDR1 and CDR2 (germline): SGHNT, YENEEA. The CDR3 sequence is 15 residues long. The V end was cut by 3 bases, the J end by 0 bases, with 11 bases between. CDR3 coding DNA: TGTGCCAGCAGCTTGAGCACAGGCCTGAACACTGAAGCTTTCTTT. It is translated as CASSLSTGLNTEAFF.

This clonotype was counted only a few times. This chain links TRBV20-1 with TRBJ1-5; the D gene is possibly TRBD1 (5 bases). Trimming shortened V by 1 base and J by 1 base, and 8 bases separated the two germline ends. Germline V gene data show CDR1 as DFQATT and CDR2 as SNEGSKA (reference sequence). The CDR3 runs to 14 residues. The CDR3 nucleotides are TGCAGTGCTAGAGTTCGGGGGAGCAATCAGCCCCAGCATTTT. This sequence encodes CSARVRGSNQPQHF.

The V and J genes are TRBV28 and TRBJ2-7; D is possibly TRBD1 or TRBD2 (5 bases each). Trimming left V 10 bases short and J 4 bases short, with 20 bases between. Germline CDR1 MDHEN, CDR2 SYDVKM. This CDR3 is 14 amino acids long. The CDR3 loop reads CATRDWDGTYEQYF. DNA of the CDR3: TGTGCCACCAGAGACTGGGACGGTACTTACGAGCAGTACTTC.

In regard to this clonotype: One end of the junction is discordant with germline, which a read error may explain. The V gene is TRBV24-1, the J gene TRBJ1-1, with D possibly TRBD1 on 5 matching bases. Germline-derived CDR1 and CDR2 are KGHDR and SFDVKD. The CDR3 consists of 13 residues. CDR3 region: CAISDSPNTEAFF. Written as DNA, the CDR3 is TGTGCCATCAGTGACAGCCCCAACACTGAAGCTTTCTTT.

Many counts were recorded for this clonotype. V gene TRBV10-2 combines with J gene TRBJ2-1, with 10 bases fitting TRBD2. The junction had 7 bases not matched to a gene; V was cut back by 4 bases and J by 4 bases. The CDR3 covers 16 residues. Germline V gives CDR1 WSHSY, CDR2 SAAADI. CDR3 protein: CASSGPAGGPYNEQFF. The CDR3 DNA follows: TGCGCCAGCAGTGGCCCAGCGGGGGGGCCTTACAATGAGCAGTTCTTC.

The chain couples TRBV5-4 to TRBJ2-1; 11 bases fit TRBD2. The CDR3 contains 16 residues. Germline-derived CDR1 and CDR2 are SGHNT and YYREEE (reference sequence). V was pared by 4 bases and J by 6 bases, with 9 bases of the junction left unmatched. The CDR3 bases are TGTGCCAGCAGCATCCCTACTAGCGGGAGAAGCAATGAGCAGTTCTTC. Its translation: CASSIPTSGRSNEQFF.